Listed below are T cell receptor beta chains from one sample, sequenced in a study of monozygotic twins with inflammatory bowel disease. TCRdb reanalyzed the 5' RACE reads, giving one entry per CDR3 protein sequence and no DNA. The sample shows around 230,000 distinct CDR3 sequences, and 1.5% to 2% sits with its ten largest clones. Sequencing used blood. These receptors originate from a human donor with ulcerative colitis or Crohn's disease, or a healthy co-twin of an affected twin (not recorded which). The CDR3 runs from the conserved cysteine through the conserved F or W. Each record gives: J gene, V gene, CDR3 length, CDR3 protein.

TRBJ1-1,TRBV5-4,17,CASSIFRGGAFVTEAFF
TRBJ1-2,TRBV5-1,15,CASSLESQGGYGYTF
TRBJ1-1,TRBV5-1,13,CASSVRQGTEAFF
TRBJ1-1,TRBV27,14,CASSLSILNTEAFF
TRBJ1-1,TRBV29-1,13,CSVEREQGTEAFF
TRBJ1-6,TRBV5-5,14,CASSYTGSDSPLHF
TRBJ2-7,TRBV7-2,13,CASSGRILSEQYF
TRBJ2-2,TRBV5-4,15,CASSPGAPNTGELFF
TRBJ2-3,TRBV15,14,CATSRDLGADTQYF
TRBJ1-2,TRBV6-1,13,CASFSQRDYGYTF
TRBJ1-5,TRBV20-1,15,CSAPLWGQFDQPQHF
TRBJ2-7,TRBV7-8,19,CASSRVSTSGGAGSYEQYF
TRBJ2-3,TRBV24-1,13,CATSWGATDTQYF
TRBJ2-7,TRBV5-1,15,CASSDPSAGLYEQYF
TRBJ2-6,TRBV2,14,CASRSQGKANVLTF
TRBJ2-7,TRBV19,16,CASIPCGDRSVYEQYF
TRBJ1-1,TRBV11-3,13,CASSLAMNTEAFF
TRBJ2-3,TRBV18,15,CASSPKGVWTDTQYF
TRBJ2-1,TRBV10-3,19,CAISYPGQPSTGSYNEQFF
TRBJ1-5,TRBV7-2,14,CASSLSFPGQPQHF
TRBJ2-1,TRBV18,15,CASSPGSGQANEQFF
TRBJ1-4,TRBV20-1,16,CSAGGDWAGDAEKLFF
TRBJ1-1,TRBV5-4,14,CASRGTGANTEAFF
TRBJ1-6,TRBV12-2,12,CASRLSHSPLHF
TRBJ1-2,TRBV27,16,CASSYGQGETSYGHTF
TRBJ2-3,TRBV6-5,15,CASSYMGQSTDTQYF
TRBJ1-2,TRBV20-1,13,CSARSQGGYGYTF
TRBJ1-1,TRBV7-9,15,CASSLGGALNTEAFF
TRBJ2-6,TRBV5-5,17,CASSVRIRYSGANVLTF
TRBJ2-7,TRBV6-6,12,CASSLGETEQYF
TRBJ1-3,TRBV15,14,CATSRALAQNTIYF
TRBJ2-4,TRBV15,13,CAPTRGTHNIQYF
TRBJ2-4,TRBV29-1,11,CSGGQINIQYF
TRBJ1-1,TRBV4-2,14,CASSQDGGNTEAFF
TRBJ1-5,TRBV20-1,12,CSARRRGEPQHF
TRBJ1-2,TRBV5-1,15,CASSTDGVLNYGYTF
TRBJ2-3,TRBV12-3/TRBV12-4,15,CASSLNRARADTQYF
TRBJ2-6,TRBV7-2,16,CASSLVAGAGANVLTF
TRBJ2-7,TRBV11-2,14,CASSLARNGYEQYF
TRBJ2-1,TRBV29-1,15,CSVVGGSSSYNEQFF
TRBJ2-2,TRBV4-1,13,CASSQWETGELFF
TRBJ2-7,TRBV10-3,12,CATQGMSYEQYF
TRBJ2-7,TRBV21-1,13,CASSIGRDYEQYF